This T cell receptor (beta chain) was identified during a study of blood T cells in healthy people across ages. This clonotype came up a few times. The antigen is not known. Study-wide results and caveats: In older individuals, TCR beta diversity per million T cells was lower, falling roughly linearly with age. Investigators viewed diversity estimates from one million T cells as underestimates, the study reported.

Donors were healthy Caucasian individuals from Russia aged about 6 to 100. V lost 10 bases to trimming and J lost 3 bases, with 13 bases between them. Germline CDR1 ENHRY, CDR2 SYGVKD. The CDR3 sequence is 12 residues long. For the second PCR, which ran for roughly 6 to 12 cycles, a sample-barcoded 5' primer and a J-beta primer mix were used. A template-switch adaptor that had 12 random nucleotides put a tag on each cDNA molecule. TCRdb ran MiXCR on the 5' RACE reads and lists one entry per CDR3 protein. The sample carries about 1.4 million distinct CDR3 sequences, almost 60% recorded once. J is TRBJ2-7 and V is TRBV10-3, with TRBD1 as a possible D gene (6 bases). This clonotype was sampled from a man aged 18 to 29 in good health. What was sequenced was blood. CDR3 bases: TGTGCCACCATGACAGGTGACTACGAGCAGTACTTC. Protein sequence: CATMTGDYEQYF.